This T cell receptor beta chain was profiled in a study of blood T cell repertoires in COVID-19. Study as a whole: From T cells, B-cell-depleted T cells, or PBMCs came the material, which was cDNA or gDNA.

In the original processing: Reference gene primer amplification yielded estimated nucleated cell counts. Assay used: immunoSEQ multiplex PCR; TCRdb lists only in-frame clones, some missing. V, J and clone size are those of that table, while D and trimming were read from the DNA. The sample comprises about 180,000 clones, 80% to 90% of which are singletons, and 1.5% to 2% rests with the top ten. This CDR3 is built from 18 residues. The V end lost 0 bases, the J end lost 0 bases, and 14 bases lay between the germline ends. CDR1 is LGHNA and CDR2 is YSLEER in the germline V gene. The V call is TRBV4-3, the J call TRBJ2-2; possible D gene TRBD2, 5 bases. The receptor was derived from a man aged 18-30 years who had recovered from COVID-19. Sequencing was carried out using peripheral blood. The CDR3 loop is CASSQEVGGWTNTGELFF. In DNA, the CDR3 is TGCGCCAGCAGCCAAGAAGTTGGAGGTTGGACGAACACCGGGGAGCTGTTTTTT.